The next 9 T cell receptor beta chains were all read from a single sample in a study of cytomegalovirus exposure and HLA in healthy donors. Both 60 Vbeta primers and 13 Jbeta primers went into the PCR. Some clones are missing from TCRdb's copy, which holds only in-frame ones; the method was immunoSEQ multiplex PCR. This sample's table has around 97,000 clones. Sequencing input: PBMCs. These receptors originate from a man in his forties or fifties in good health and CMV-seronegative.

The V and J genes are TRBV30 and TRBJ2-4; weak D call: TRBD2 (6 bases). V dropped 3 bases and J dropped 7 bases, with 10 bases sitting between them. The germline V gene encodes CDR1 GTSNPN and CDR2 SVGIG (reference sequence). The CDR3 is 12 amino acids. The CDR3 protein is CAWRTGGNIQYF. In nucleotides, the CDR3 is TGTGCCTGGAGAACTGGGGGGAACATTCAGTACTTC.

The chain employs TRBV7-2 and TRBJ2-2, with 10 bases aligning to TRBD2. Germline CDR1 reads SGHTA; CDR2 reads FQGNSA. The CDR3 is made up of 16 amino acids. V was clipped by 5 bases and J by 4 bases; unmatched bases: 7. CDR3 DNA sequence: TGTGCCAGCAGCCCACCGGGACTAGCGAGCACCGGGGAGCTGTTTTTT. This sequence encodes CASSPPGLASTGELFF.

This chain uses TRBV10-3 with TRBJ2-4, with 8 positions matching TRBD2. The CDR3 totals 15 residues. V was pared by 0 bases and J by 5 bases, with 3 bases of the junction left unmatched. Per germline, CDR1 ENHRY and CDR2 SYGVKD. The CDR3 here is CAISESVRGENIQYF. The CDR3 nucleotides read TGTGCCATCAGTGAGTCGGTGCGGGGGGAAAACATTCAGTACTTC.

The rearrangement links TRBV2 to TRBJ2-2; 10 nucleotides agree with TRBD1. In germline, CDR1 is SNHLY, CDR2 FYNNEI. The length of the CDR3 is 15 residues. V gave up 6 bases and J gave up 3 bases; unmatched junction bases: 4. CDR3 in DNA: TGTGCCAGCAGGGACAGGGGGTTAGACACCGGGGAGCTGTTTTTT. Translation: CASRDRGLDTGELFF.

The V call is TRBV9, the J call TRBJ2-5; 8 bases are shared with TRBD1. Trimming took 2 bases from V and 1 from J; bases not matched to a gene: 7. CDR1 and CDR2 from the germline V gene are SGDLS and YYNGEE. This CDR3 has 16 residues. This CDR3 reads CASSVGTGVIQETQYF. The CDR3 DNA reads TGTGCCAGCAGCGTGGGGACAGGAGTAATCCAAGAGACCCAGTACTTC.

The V call is TRBV10-3, the J call TRBJ2-4; 9 nucleotides agree with TRBD1. This CDR3 comprises 15 residues. The germline CDR1 and CDR2 sequences are ENHRY and SYGVKD. Losses at the gene ends were 3 bases for V and 6 bases for J; bases not matched to a gene: 6. CDR3 DNA sequence: TGTGCCATCAGTGATTCGACGGGACAGGGAAACATTCAGTACTTC. It specifies CAISDSTGQGNIQYF.

This sequence joins TRBV6-5 and TRBJ1-1, with 9 bases aligning to TRBD1. The CDR3 runs 15 residues. The germline V gene has CDR1 MNHEY and CDR2 SVGAGI. Trimming removed 7 bases from V and 4 bases from J; junction bases left unmatched: 10. In nucleotides, the CDR3 is TGTGCCAGCAAAACCGGGACAGGGATTGGCACTGAAGCTTTCTTT. Protein product: CASKTGTGIGTEAFF.

CDR3 DNA sequence: TGTGCCAGCAGCTCCGGGACAACCTACGAGCAGTACTTC. It translates to CASSSGTTYEQYF. The rearrangement joins TRBV6-5 to TRBJ2-5; TRBD1 is a possible D gene (6 bases). With the DNA end fitting TRBJ2-7 better, the J assignment may be wrong. CDR3 length: 13 amino acids. Germline V gene sequence: CDR1 MNHEY, CDR2 SVGAGI.

The chain carries TRBV30 and TRBJ1-3, with no clear D. V was clipped by 4 bases and J by 0 bases, with 7 bases between them. The CDR3 sequence is 13 residues long. Germline V gene lookup returns CDR1 GTSNPN and CDR2 SVGIG (reference sequence). The CDR3 here is CAWNENSGNTIYF. The CDR3 region has the DNA TGTGCCTGGAATGAGAACTCTGGAAACACCATATATTTT.